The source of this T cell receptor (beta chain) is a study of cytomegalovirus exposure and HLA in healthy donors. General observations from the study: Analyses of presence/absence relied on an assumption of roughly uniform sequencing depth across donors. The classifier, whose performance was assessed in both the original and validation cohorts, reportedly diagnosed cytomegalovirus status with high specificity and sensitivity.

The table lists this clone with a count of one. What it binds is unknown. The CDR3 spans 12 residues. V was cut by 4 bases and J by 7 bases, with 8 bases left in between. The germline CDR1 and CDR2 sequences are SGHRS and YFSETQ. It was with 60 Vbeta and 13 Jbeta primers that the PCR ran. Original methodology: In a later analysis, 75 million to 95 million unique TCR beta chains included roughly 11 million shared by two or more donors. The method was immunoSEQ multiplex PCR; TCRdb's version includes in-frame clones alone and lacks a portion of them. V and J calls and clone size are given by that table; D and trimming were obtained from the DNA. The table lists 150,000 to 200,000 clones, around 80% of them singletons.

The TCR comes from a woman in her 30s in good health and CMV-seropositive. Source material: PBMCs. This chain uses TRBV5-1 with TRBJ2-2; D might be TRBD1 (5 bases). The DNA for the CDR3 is TGCGCCAGCAGCACGGACAACGGGGAGCTGTTTTTT. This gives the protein CASSTDNGELFF.